Described below is a single T cell receptor beta chain sequence and its context. This sample is part of a study of blood T cell repertoires in COVID-19. Study-level information: COVID-19 samples from acute and convalescent phases originated in the United States, Italy and Spain. Sources were T cells, B-cell-depleted T cells, or PBMCs; the material itself was cDNA or gDNA.

In the authors' methods: Cell counts per sample came from amplifying reference gene primers. Generated by immunoSEQ multiplex PCR, the TCRdb table keeps only in-frame clones and is missing some. V, J and clone size are taken as reported in that table, and D and trimming were inferred from the DNA itself. The sample carries about 70,000 clones, roughly 89% recorded once. The TCR originated in a man in his fifties with active COVID-19. Material: peripheral blood.

CDR3 residues: CASSAAGTGASNEQFF. Here the CDR3 DNA reads TGTGCCAGCAGCGCGGCAGGGACAGGGGCAAGTAATGAGCAGTTCTTC. The V gene is TRBV5-6, the J gene TRBJ2-1; the match to TRBD1 covers 10 bases. Trimming took 4 bases from V and 7 from J; bases not matched to a gene: 11. This CDR3 has 16 amino acids. CDR1 and CDR2 from the germline V gene are SGHDT and YYEEEE. Looking up the rest from reference TRBV5-6 and TRBJ2-1 gives the full variable domain: DAGVTQSPTHLIKTRGQQVTLRCSPKSGHDTVSWYQQALGQGPQFIFQYYEEEERQRGNFPDRFSGHQFPNYSSELNVNALLLGDSALYLCASSAAGTGASNEQFFGPGTRLTVL.